A single sample gave rise to the 18 T cell receptor beta chains below, sequenced in a study of a mutant IDH1 vaccine in newly diagnosed glioma. The antigens of these receptors remain unknown. The data were produced by immunoSEQ multiplex PCR, yet TCRdb's version contains in-frame clones alone and is incomplete. Counted here are about 110,000 clones, roughly 90% occurring once; the ten biggest clones make up 0.6% to 0.7%. Time point defined: week 11, during vaccination. Each dose of the vaccine consisted of 300 ug of mutant IDH1 20-mer peptide, with topical imiquimod. The sample was PBMCs, taken from a glioma patient whose treatment included an IDH1 peptide vaccine. These receptors were taken from a woman aged 45-59 years with glioma.

The V call is TRBV25-1, the J call TRBJ2-7, with TRBD2 as a possible D gene (6 bases). Germline assignment: CDR1 MGHDK and CDR2 SYGVNS. V lost 2 bases to trimming and J lost 2 bases, with 13 bases between them. The CDR3 extends over 15 amino acids. The CDR3 bases are TGTGCCAGCAGTGAACCTACTCCGGGAGCCTACGAGCAGTACTTC. This sequence encodes CASSEPTPGAYEQYF.

The V gene is TRBV5-1, the J gene TRBJ1-4; TRBD1 aligns across 7 bases. The germline CDR1 and CDR2 sequences are SGHRS and YFSETQ. The length of the CDR3 is 14 residues. V trimming: 0 bases; J trimming: 8 bases; junction bases outside the gene matches: 4. The CDR3 DNA reads TGCGCCAGCAGCTTGGGACAGGGAGAGGAAAAACTGTTTTTT. It specifies CASSLGQGEEKLFF.

V gene TRBV7-8 combines with J gene TRBJ2-1; D unresolved. The CDR3 extends over 14 amino acids. CDR1 and CDR2 (germline): SGHVS, FQNEAQ. The V gene lost 2 bases and the J gene lost 9 bases, with 14 bases spanning the gap. The CDR3 sequence is CASSLRRVDGEQFF. The CDR3 DNA reads as TGTGCCAGCAGCTTAAGAAGGGTCGATGGTGAGCAGTTCTTC.

The chain has TRBV6-6 and TRBJ2-2, with 10 bases fitting TRBD2. Germline trimming cut 7 bases from V and 6 bases from J; bases unmatched to any gene: 11. CDR1 MNHNY and CDR2 SVGAGI come from the germline V gene (reference sequence). The CDR3 loop spans 16 amino acids. Written as DNA, the CDR3 is TGTGCCAGCAAGGTAGAGGGACTAGCGCTGCCCGGGGAGCTGTTTTTT. Its translation is CASKVEGLALPGELFF.

The V gene is TRBV9, the J gene TRBJ1-3; tentatively, D is TRBD1 (5 bases). V lost 0 bases and J lost 3, with 7 bases in between. Germline CDR1 and CDR2: SGDLS and YYNGEE. This CDR3 spans 14 amino acids. The CDR3, as DNA: TGTGCCAGCAGCGTAGGGGACTTTGGAAACACCATATATTTT. Encoded protein: CASSVGDFGNTIYF.

This clone was seen just once. This sequence joins TRBV4-2 and TRBJ2-7, with 9 bases identical to TRBD2. V was clipped by 1 base and J by 7 bases; unmatched bases: 8. Germline lookup yields CDR1 LGHNA and CDR2 YNFKEQ. This CDR3 spans 15 amino acids. The CDR3 DNA is TGTGCCAGCAGCCAAGCCGGAGCGGGAGGTTTGGAGCAGTACTTC. Translation gives CASSQAGAGGLEQYF.

The rearrangement links TRBV9 to TRBJ2-5; 7 bases fit TRBD2. This CDR3 has 16 residues. V trimming: 0 bases; J trimming: 4 bases; junction bases outside the gene matches: 9. Germline CDR1 and CDR2: SGDLS and YYNGEE. CDR3 region: CASSVEVWGGGETQYF. Here the CDR3 DNA reads TGTGCCAGCAGCGTAGAGGTTTGGGGCGGGGGAGAGACCCAGTACTTC. Complete variable domain (other parts from reference TRBV9 and TRBJ2-5): DSGVTQTPKHLITATGQRVTLRCSPRSGDLSVYWYQQSLDQGLQFLIQYYNGEERAKGNILERFSAQQFPDLHSELNLSSLELGDSALYFCASSVEVWGGGETQYFGPGTRLLVL.

This chain uses TRBV4-2 with TRBJ2-3, with D possibly matching TRBD1 (5 bases). The CDR3 length is 16 residues. V dropped 3 bases and J dropped 1 base, with 14 bases sitting between them. Germline V lookup: CDR1 LGHNA, CDR2 YNFKEQ. The CDR3 is CASSQPQGGGTDTQYF. For the CDR3, the DNA is TGTGCCAGCAGCCAGCCGCAGGGTGGGGGCACAGATACGCAGTATTTT.

The chain links TRBV10-1 to TRBJ2-2, with TRBD2 matching 9 bases. V was clipped by 5 bases and J by 5 bases; unmatched bases: 9. There are 16 residues in the CDR3. Germline V gene sequence: CDR1 WNHNN, CDR2 SYGVQD (reference sequence). CDR3 region: CASSSSAGGPTGELFF. The CDR3 DNA reads TGCGCCAGCAGTTCTTCAGCGGGAGGTCCGACCGGGGAGCTGTTTTTT.

The gene calls are TRBV27 and TRBJ2-1; TRBD1 is a possible D gene (6 bases). The CDR3 runs 16 residues. V was shortened by 3 bases and J by 1 base, with 13 bases between the two germline ends. Looked up from germline, CDR1 is MNHEY and CDR2 is SMNVEV (reference sequence). CDR3 protein: CASSFFGTKSYNEQFF. CDR3 DNA sequence: TGTGCCAGCAGTTTCTTCGGGACAAAATCCTACAATGAGCAGTTCTTC.

CDR3 loop: CASSWGQGHTGELFF. The CDR3 DNA reads as TGCGCCAGCAGCTGGGGACAGGGGCACACCGGGGAGCTGTTTTTT. V is TRBV5-1 and J is TRBJ2-2; TRBD1 aligns across 10 bases. The J segment lost 3 bases and the V segment lost 3 bases, leaving 2 bases of the junction unmatched. This CDR3 has 15 residues. Germline V gene sequence: CDR1 SGHRS, CDR2 YFSETQ.

The chain recombines TRBV18 with TRBJ2-3; perhaps TRBD1 as D (5 bases). CDR3 length: 14 residues. Per the germline V gene, CDR1 is KGHSH and CDR2 is LQKENI. Trimming stripped 3 bases from V and 2 bases from J, with 9 bases between. The CDR3 spells CASSPARATDTQYF. The CDR3 DNA is TGTGCCAGCTCACCCGCCAGGGCCACAGATACGCAGTATTTT.

The chain carries TRBV5-1 and TRBJ1-6; 11 nucleotides line up with TRBD1. The length of the CDR3 is 15 residues. Germline V gene sequence: CDR1 SGHRS, CDR2 YFSETQ. V shed 4 bases and J 10 bases; nucleotides not matched to a gene: 7. The CDR3 is CASSLTGQGESPLHF. The CDR3 coding sequence is TGCGCCAGCAGCCTGACGGGACAGGGGGAATCACCCCTCCACTTT.

The rearrangement uses TRBV28 and TRBJ2-7; no clear D gene. The length of the CDR3 is 13 residues. V was cut by 3 bases and J by 1 base, with 7 bases left in between. Germline V gene lookup returns CDR1 MDHEN and CDR2 SYDVKM. The CDR3 sequence is CASSLTLSYEQYF. CDR3 sequence (DNA): TGTGCCAGCAGTTTGACTCTTTCCTACGAGCAGTACTTC.

J is TRBJ2-1 and V is TRBV5-8; weak D call: TRBD1 (6 bases). This CDR3 spans 15 amino acids. Trimming left V 1 base short and J 4 bases short, with 12 bases between. CDR1 SGHTS and CDR2 YDEGEE come from the germline V gene. As DNA, the CDR3 is TGTGCCAGCAGCTTGAAAGGACAGAGTTACAATGAGCAGTTCTTC. Amino acids: CASSLKGQSYNEQFF.

This clone has only a few counts. Other DNA sequences of this sample code for an identical CDR3. This rearrangement joins TRBV19 to TRBJ1-1; 8 nucleotides line up with TRBD1. The CDR3 spans 15 residues. The germline V gene has CDR1 LNHDA and CDR2 SQIVND (reference sequence). V trimming: 4 bases; J trimming: 5 bases; junction bases outside the gene matches: 9. The DNA of the CDR3 is TGTGCCAGTAGTACCTCCGACAGGGGTGATACTGAAGCTTTCTTT. Amino acids: CASSTSDRGDTEAFF.

The chain couples TRBV7-9 to TRBJ1-2; TRBD1 is a possible D gene (6 bases). Trimming stripped 5 bases from V and 0 bases from J, with 16 bases between. Germline CDR1 and CDR2: SEHNR and FQNEAQ (reference sequence). This CDR3 comprises 16 residues. The CDR3 DNA reads as TGTGCCAGCAGCCCTCGGACAGCCGCCTCTAACTATGGCTACACCTTC. Translating it yields CASSPRTAASNYGYTF.

This clone came up once. The CDR3 loop is CASISGSADTQYF. The CDR3 bases are TGTGCCAGCATTAGCGGGAGTGCAGATACGCAGTATTTT. The chain carries TRBV2 and TRBJ2-3, with 9 bases matching TRBD2. The J segment lost 4 bases and the V segment lost 7 bases, leaving 3 bases of the junction unmatched. In germline, CDR1 is SNHLY, CDR2 FYNNEI. The CDR3 is made up of 13 amino acids.